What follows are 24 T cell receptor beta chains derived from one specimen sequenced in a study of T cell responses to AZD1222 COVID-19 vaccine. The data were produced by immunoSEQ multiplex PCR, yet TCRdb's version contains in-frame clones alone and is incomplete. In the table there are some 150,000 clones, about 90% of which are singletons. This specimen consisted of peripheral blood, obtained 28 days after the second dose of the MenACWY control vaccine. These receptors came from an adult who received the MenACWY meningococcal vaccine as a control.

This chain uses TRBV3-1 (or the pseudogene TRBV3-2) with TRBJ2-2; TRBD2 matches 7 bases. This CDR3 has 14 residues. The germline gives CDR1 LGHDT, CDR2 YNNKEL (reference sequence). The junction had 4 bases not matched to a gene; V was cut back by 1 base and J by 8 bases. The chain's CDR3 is CASSQVGGKGELFF. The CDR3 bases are TGTGCCAGCAGCCAAGTCGGGGGGAAGGGGGAGCTGTTTTTT.

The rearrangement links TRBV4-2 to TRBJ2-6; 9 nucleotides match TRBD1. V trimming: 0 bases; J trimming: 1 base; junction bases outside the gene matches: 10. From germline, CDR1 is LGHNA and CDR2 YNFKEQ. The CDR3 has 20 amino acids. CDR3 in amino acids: CASSQEGTGNIGSGANVLTF. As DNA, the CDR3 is TGTGCCAGCAGCCAAGAGGGGACAGGGAATATTGGGTCTGGGGCCAACGTCCTGACTTTC.

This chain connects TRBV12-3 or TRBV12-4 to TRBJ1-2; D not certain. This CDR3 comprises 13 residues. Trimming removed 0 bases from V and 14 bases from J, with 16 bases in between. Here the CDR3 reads CASSLARTSPLTF. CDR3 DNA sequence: TGTGCCAGCAGTTTAGCGCGCACCTCCCCCCTTACCTTC.

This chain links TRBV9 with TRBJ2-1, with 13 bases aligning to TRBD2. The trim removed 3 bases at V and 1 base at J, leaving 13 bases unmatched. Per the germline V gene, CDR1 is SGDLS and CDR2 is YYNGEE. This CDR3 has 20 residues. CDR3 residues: CASSDMGVGLAGPSYNEQFF. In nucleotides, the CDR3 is TGTGCCAGCAGCGATATGGGGGTGGGACTAGCGGGACCGTCCTACAATGAGCAGTTCTTC.

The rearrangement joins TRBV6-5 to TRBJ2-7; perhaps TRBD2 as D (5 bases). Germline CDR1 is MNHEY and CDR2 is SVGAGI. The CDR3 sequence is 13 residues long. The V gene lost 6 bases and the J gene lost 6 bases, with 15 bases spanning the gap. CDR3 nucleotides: TGTGCCAGCAGCCGAGGACTTCCTCGCGAGCAGTACTTC. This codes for CASSRGLPREQYF.

DNA of the CDR3: TGTGCCAGCAGCAGGGGCCGTTTATCCTACGAGCAGTACTTC. Residues: CASSRGRLSYEQYF. The V and J genes are TRBV6-2 or TRBV6-3 and TRBJ2-7; the D gene is possibly TRBD1 (6 bases). This CDR3 is 14 amino acids long. The V gene's germline CDR1 is MNHEY and CDR2 SVGEGT. The V and J ends lost 6 bases and 1 base respectively, with 13 bases between them.

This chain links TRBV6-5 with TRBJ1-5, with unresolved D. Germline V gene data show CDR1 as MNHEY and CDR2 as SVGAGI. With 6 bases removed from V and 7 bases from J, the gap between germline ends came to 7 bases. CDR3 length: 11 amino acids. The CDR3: CASSSSQPQHF. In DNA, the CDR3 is TGTGCCAGCAGCTCCAGCCAGCCCCAGCATTTT.

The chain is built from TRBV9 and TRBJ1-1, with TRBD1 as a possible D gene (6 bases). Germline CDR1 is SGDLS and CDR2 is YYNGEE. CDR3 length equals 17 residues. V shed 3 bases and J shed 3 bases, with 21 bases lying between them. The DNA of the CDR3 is TGTGCCAGCAGCGCGTCAATGATGGGGGGGCTTCACACTGAAGCTTTCTTT. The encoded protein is CASSASMMGGLHTEAFF. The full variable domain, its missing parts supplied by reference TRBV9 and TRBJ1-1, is DSGVTQTPKHLITATGQRVTLRCSPRSGDLSVYWYQQSLDQGLQFLIQYYNGEERAKGNILERFSAQQFPDLHSELNLSSLELGDSALYFCASSASMMGGLHTEAFFGQGTRLTVV.

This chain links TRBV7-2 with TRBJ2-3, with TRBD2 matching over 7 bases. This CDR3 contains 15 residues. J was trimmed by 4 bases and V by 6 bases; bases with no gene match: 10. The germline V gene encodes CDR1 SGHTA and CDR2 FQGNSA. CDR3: CASSSSGKGADTQYF. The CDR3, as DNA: TGTGCCAGCAGTTCCAGCGGGAAAGGGGCAGATACGCAGTATTTT.

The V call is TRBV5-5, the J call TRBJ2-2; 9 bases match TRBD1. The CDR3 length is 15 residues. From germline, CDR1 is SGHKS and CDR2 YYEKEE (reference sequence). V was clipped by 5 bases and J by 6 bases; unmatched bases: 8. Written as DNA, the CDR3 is TGTGCCAGCAGGCCCGGGACAGGGAGAGCCGGGGAGCTGTTTTTT. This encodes CASRPGTGRAGELFF.

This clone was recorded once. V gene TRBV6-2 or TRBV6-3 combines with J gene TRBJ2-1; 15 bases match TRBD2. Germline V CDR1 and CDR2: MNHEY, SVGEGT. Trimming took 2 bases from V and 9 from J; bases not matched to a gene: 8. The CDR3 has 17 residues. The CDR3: CASSYPMGLAGGGEQFF. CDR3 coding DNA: TGTGCCAGCAGTTACCCCATGGGACTAGCGGGAGGAGGTGAGCAGTTCTTC.

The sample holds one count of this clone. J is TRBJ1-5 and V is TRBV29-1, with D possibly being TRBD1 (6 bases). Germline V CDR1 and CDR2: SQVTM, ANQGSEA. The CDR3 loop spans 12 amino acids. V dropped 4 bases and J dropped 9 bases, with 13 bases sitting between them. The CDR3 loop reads CSVGGPEGPQHF. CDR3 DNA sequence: TGCAGCGTTGGGGGGCCGGAGGGGCCCCAGCATTTT.

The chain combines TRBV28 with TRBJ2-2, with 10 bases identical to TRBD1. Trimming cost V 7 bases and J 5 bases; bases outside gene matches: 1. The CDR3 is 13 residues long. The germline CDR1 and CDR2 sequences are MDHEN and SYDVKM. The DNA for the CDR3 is TGTGCCAGCAAGGGACAGGGGACCGGGGAGCTGTTTTTT. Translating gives CASKGQGTGELFF.

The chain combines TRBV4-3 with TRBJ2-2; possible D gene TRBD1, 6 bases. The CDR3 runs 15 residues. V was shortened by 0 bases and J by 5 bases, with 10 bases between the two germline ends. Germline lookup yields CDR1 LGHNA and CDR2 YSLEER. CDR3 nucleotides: TGCGCCAGCAGCCAAGATCTTCAGGGGACCGGGGAGCTGTTTTTT. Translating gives CASSQDLQGTGELFF.

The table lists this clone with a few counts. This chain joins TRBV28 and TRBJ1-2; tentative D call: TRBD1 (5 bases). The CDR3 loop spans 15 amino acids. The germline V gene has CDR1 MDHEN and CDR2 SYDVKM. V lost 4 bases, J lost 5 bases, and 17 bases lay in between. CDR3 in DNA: TGTGCCAGCAGTTCGAGAGAACAGGTACCTTATGGCTACACCTTC. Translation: CASSSREQVPYGYTF.

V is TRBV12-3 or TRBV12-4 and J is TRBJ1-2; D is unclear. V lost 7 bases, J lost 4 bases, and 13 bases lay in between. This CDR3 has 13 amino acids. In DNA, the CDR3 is TGTGCCAGCACCCCCAGTTGGGGCTATGGCTACACCTTC. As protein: CASTPSWGYGYTF.

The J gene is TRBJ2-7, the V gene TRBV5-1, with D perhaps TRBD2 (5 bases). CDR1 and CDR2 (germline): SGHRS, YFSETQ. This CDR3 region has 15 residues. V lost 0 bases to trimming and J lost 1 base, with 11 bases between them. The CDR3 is CASSLASPLSYEQYF. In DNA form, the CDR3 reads TGCGCCAGCAGCTTGGCTAGCCCCCTTTCCTACGAGCAGTACTTC.

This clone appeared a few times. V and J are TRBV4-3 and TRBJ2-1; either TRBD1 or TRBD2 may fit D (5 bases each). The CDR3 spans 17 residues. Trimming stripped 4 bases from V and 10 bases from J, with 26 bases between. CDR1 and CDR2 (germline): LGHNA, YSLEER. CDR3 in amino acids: CASSLSPSGTIHGEQFF. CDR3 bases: TGCGCCAGCAGCCTATCTCCCTCCGGGACCATCCACGGGGAGCAGTTCTTC.

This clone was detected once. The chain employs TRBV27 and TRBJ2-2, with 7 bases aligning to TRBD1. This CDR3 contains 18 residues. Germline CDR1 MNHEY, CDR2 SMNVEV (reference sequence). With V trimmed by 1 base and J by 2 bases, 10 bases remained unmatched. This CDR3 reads CASSLFAFGTVNTGELFF. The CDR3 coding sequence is TGTGCCAGCAGTTTATTTGCTTTTGGGACAGTAAACACCGGGGAGCTGTTTTTT.

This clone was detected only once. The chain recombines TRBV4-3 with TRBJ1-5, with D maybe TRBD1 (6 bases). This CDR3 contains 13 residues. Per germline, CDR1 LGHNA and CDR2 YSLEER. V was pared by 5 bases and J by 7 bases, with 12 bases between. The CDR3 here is CASSVHRDQPQHF. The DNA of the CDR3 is TGCGCCAGCAGCGTACACAGGGACCAGCCCCAGCATTTT.

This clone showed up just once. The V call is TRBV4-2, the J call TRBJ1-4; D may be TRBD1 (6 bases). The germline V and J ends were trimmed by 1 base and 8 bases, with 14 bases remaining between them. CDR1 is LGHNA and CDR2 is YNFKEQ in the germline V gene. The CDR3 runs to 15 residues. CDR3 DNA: TGTGCCAGCAGCCAAGTTTCACAGGGATCCGAAAAACTGTTTTTT. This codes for CASSQVSQGSEKLFF.

The CDR3 region has the DNA TGTGCCAGCTCAACCAGGGCCGACGGAGATCAGCCCCAGCATTTT. Translating gives CASSTRADGDQPQHF. The chain has TRBV18 and TRBJ1-5, with D perhaps matching TRBD1 (5 bases). CDR1 is KGHSH, CDR2 LQKENI, per germline. Trimming took 5 bases from V and 5 from J, leaving 16 bases between them. The CDR3 covers 15 residues.

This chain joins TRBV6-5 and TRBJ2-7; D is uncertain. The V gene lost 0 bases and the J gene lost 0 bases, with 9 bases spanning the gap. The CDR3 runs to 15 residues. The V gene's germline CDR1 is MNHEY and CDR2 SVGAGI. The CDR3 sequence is CASSYSASSSYEQYF. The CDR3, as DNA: TGTGCCAGCAGTTACTCCGCGTCTAGCTCCTACGAGCAGTACTTC.

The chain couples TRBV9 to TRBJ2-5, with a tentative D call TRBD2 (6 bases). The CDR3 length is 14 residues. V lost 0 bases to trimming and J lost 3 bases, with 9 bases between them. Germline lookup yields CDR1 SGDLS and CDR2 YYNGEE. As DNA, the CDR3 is TGTGCCAGCAGCGTAGACAGGAGGGAAGAGACCCAGTACTTC. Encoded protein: CASSVDRREETQYF.